This TCR beta chain stems from a study of regulatory T cells in long-lasting Graves disease. CDR1 is ENHRY, CDR2 SYGVKD, per germline. V lost 2 bases and J lost 2, with 9 bases in between. The CDR3 is 14 amino acids. Specified time point: newly diagnosed GD, antithyroid drugs for less than 3 months. TCR sequences were obtained from RNA taken from PBMCs. In this sample, this clonotype turned up many times. iRepertoire HTBI primers and Arm-PCR of CDR3 regions built TCR beta libraries. TCRdb re-called the multiplex PCR reads with MiXCR, one entry per CDR3 protein. The table lists 350,000 to 400,000 distinct CDR3 sequences, 15% to 20% of them singletons. The same specimen was also included in a second study, on T cells in Graves' hyperthyroidism and ophthalmopathy.

This chain uses TRBV10-3 with TRBJ2-5; tentative D call: TRBD1 (7 bases). This material consisted of peripheral blood mononuclear cells (PBMCs), taken at new diagnosis, from a patient treated with antithyroid drugs. This receptor was identified in a woman between 18 and 29 years old with Graves disease. CDR3 sequence: CAISEAGQQETQYF. The CDR3 coding sequence is TGTGCCATCAGTGAGGCGGGACAGCAAGAGACCCAGTACTTC.